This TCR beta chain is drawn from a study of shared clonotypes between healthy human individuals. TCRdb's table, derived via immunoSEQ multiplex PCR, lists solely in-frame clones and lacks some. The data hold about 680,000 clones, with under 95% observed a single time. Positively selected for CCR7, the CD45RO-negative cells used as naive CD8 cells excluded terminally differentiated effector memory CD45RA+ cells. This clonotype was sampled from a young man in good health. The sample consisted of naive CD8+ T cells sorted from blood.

CDR3 loop: CASSPGSGQGLDGYTF. The DNA of the CDR3 is TGTGCCAGCAGCCCGGGCTCGGGACAGGGCCTTGATGGCTACACCTTC. The chain couples TRBV27 to TRBJ1-2, with TRBD1 matching over 9 bases. CDR3 length: 16 residues. Germline V lookup: CDR1 MNHEY, CDR2 SMNVEV (reference sequence). J lost 6 bases, V lost 6 bases, and 14 bases had no gene match.